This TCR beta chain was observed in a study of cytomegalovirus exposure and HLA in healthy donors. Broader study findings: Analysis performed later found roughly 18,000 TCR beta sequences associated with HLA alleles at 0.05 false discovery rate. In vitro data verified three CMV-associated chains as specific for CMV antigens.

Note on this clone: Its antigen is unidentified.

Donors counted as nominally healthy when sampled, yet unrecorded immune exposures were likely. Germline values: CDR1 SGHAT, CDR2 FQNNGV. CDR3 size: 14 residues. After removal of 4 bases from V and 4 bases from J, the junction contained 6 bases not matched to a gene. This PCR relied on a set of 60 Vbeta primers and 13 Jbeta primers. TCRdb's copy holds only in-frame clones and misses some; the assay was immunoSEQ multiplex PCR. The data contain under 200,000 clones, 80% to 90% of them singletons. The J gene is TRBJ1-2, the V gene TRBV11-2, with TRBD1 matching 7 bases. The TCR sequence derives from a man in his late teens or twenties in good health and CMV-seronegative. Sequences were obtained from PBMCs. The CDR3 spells CASSSLQGIYGYTF. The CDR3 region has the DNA TGTGCCAGCAGCTCGTTACAGGGGATCTATGGCTACACCTTC.